This TCR beta chain appears in the sequencing data of a study of blood T cell repertoires in COVID-19. Study-wide context: The study drew acute and convalescent COVID-19 samples from the United States, Italy and Spain. In each case, the material was cDNA or gDNA derived from T cells, B-cell-depleted T cells, or PBMCs.

CDR1 and CDR2 from the germline V gene are MDHEN and SYDVKM. The CDR3 loop spans 14 amino acids. The V end lost 8 bases, the J end lost 3 bases, and 16 bases lay between the germline ends. Original processing methods: Estimation of nucleated cell counts was performed using reference gene primer amplification. TCRdb keeps only in-frame clones here, not all; method: immunoSEQ multiplex PCR. For V, J and clone size, that table is used; D and trimming come from the DNA. This sample has over 200,000 clones, with around 90% found just once. This rearrangement joins TRBV28 to TRBJ1-2, with a possible D match to TRBD1 (5 bases). Input material: peripheral blood. This sequence was found in a human donor in a cohort sampled during active COVID-19. This CDR3 reads CASREFVQDYGYTF. The DNA for the CDR3 is TGTGCCAGCCGGGAGTTCGTACAGGACTATGGCTACACCTTC.